The present entry profiles one TCR beta chain with its context. The data were obtained in a study of T cells after yellow fever vaccination. For the study at large: Any fraction with a low cell number was prepared using SMART-Seq v4 Ultra Low Input.

TCRdb analysed the 5' RACE reads with MiXCR anew, one entry per CDR3 protein. The data contain 250,000 to 400,000 distinct CDR3 sequences, approximately 4% of them seen just once; the ten biggest clones take up approximately 23%. This TCR derives from a man younger than 35 who received the YFV17D yellow fever vaccine. Sequencing used PBMCs, obtained 5 days after the yellow fever booster vaccination.

The DNA for the CDR3 is TGTGCCAGCAGGCAACTAGCGTCCCAAACCGGGGAGCTGTTTTTT. Its translation is CASRQLASQTGELFF. The rearrangement links TRBV2 to TRBJ2-2, with TRBD2 matching over 7 bases. After removal of 6 bases from V and 5 bases from J, the junction contained 9 bases not matched to a gene. The germline V gene has CDR1 SNHLY and CDR2 FYNNEI. The CDR3 sequence is 15 residues long. The variable domain in full, completed from reference TRBV2 and TRBJ2-2, reads EPEVTQTPSHQVTQMGQEVILRCVPISNHLYFYWYRQILGQKVEFLVSFYNNEISEKSEIFDDQFSVERPDGSNFTLKIRSTKLEDSAMYFCASRQLASQTGELFFGEGSRLTVL.